These T cell receptor beta chains were read from a single sample in a study of cytomegalovirus exposure and HLA in healthy donors. TCRdb keeps only in-frame clones here, not all; method: immunoSEQ multiplex PCR. The sample records 180,000 or so clones, roughly 83% being singletons. Source material: PBMCs. These TCRs come from a woman between 50 and 59 years old in good health and CMV-seronegative. Both conserved end residues are part of each CDR3. The order of the fields is D gene, V gene, CDR3 length, J gene, clone size, CDR3 DNA, CDR3 protein. D genes are given only for firm matches. Clone size is given for some rows only: seen once, a few or many times, or a class if the clone is expanded.

TRBD2	TRBV5-1	16	TRBJ2-3	-	TGCGCCAGCAGCCCCCTTGCGGGAGGCAGCACAGATACGCAGTATTTT	CASSPLAGGSTDTQYF
TRBD2	TRBV5-1	16	TRBJ2-3	-	TGCGCCAGCAGCAGCGGGACTAGCTTCAACACAGATACGCAGTATTTT	CASSSGTSFNTDTQYF
TRBD1	TRBV5-6	15	TRBJ1-5	-	TGTGCCAGCAGCCCCCGGGACAGACCAAATCAGCCCCAGCATTTT	CASSPRDRPNQPQHF
-	TRBV18	15	TRBJ1-5	-	TGTGCCAGCTCACAGACAGGTCCGGGCAATCAGCCCCAGCATTTT	CASSQTGPGNQPQHF
-	TRBV7-8	14	TRBJ2-7	-	TGTGCCAGCAGCCTAAGGACATCCTCCTACGAGCAGTACTTC	CASSLRTSSYEQYF
-	TRBV6-1	14	TRBJ2-7	-	TGTGCCAGCGACTTTGGCGGATCCTCCTACGAGCAGTACTTC	CASDFGGSSYEQYF
-	TRBV28	14	TRBJ2-7	-	TGTGCCAGCAGTTTTGGGGACAACACCTACGAGCAGTACTTC	CASSFGDNTYEQYF
-	TRBV7-9	12	TRBJ1-2	-	TGTTCCAGCAGCTTGGGAGGGGATGGCTACACCTTC	CSSSLGGDGYTF
TRBD2	TRBV13	16	TRBJ2-7	-	TGTGCCAGCAGCTCGGGATGGACTAGCGGGAGTCGCGAGCAGTACTTC	CASSSGWTSGSREQYF
TRBD1	TRBV9	16	TRBJ2-6	-	TGTGCCAGCAGCCCTTTGACAGGGTCTGGGGCCAACGTCCTGACTTTC	CASSPLTGSGANVLTF
-	TRBV30	14	TRBJ2-3	-	TGTGCCTGGATGAATGAGGGTCTCACAGATACGCAGTATTTT	CAWMNEGLTDTQYF
-	TRBV15	13	TRBJ1-1	once	TGTGCCACCAGCAGAGAGCAGTTTGCTGAAGCTTTCTTT	CATSREQFAEAFF
-	TRBV9	14	TRBJ2-7	-	TGTGCCAGCAGCGTAGAACTGAGCTCCTACGAGCAGTACTTC	CASSVELSSYEQYF
TRBD1	TRBV7-9	15	TRBJ1-1	-	TGTGCCAGCAGCTTAGTAGACAGGGGAGGCACTGAAGCTTTCTTT	CASSLVDRGGTEAFF
TRBD1	TRBV10-3	15	TRBJ1-1	few	TGTGCCATCAGTGAGGGACAGGGCTCGAACACTGAAGCTTTCTTT	CAISEGQGSNTEAFF
-	TRBV25-1	16	TRBJ2-2	-	TGTGCCAGCAGTGACAAAAAGGGAGGCGTCACCGGGGAGCTGTTTTTT	CASSDKKGGVTGELFF
-	TRBV5-1	17	TRBJ2-2	once	TGCGCCAGCAGCTTGGCCGGCGGGTTTACGAACACCGGGGAGCTGTTTTTT	CASSLAGGFTNTGELFF
-	TRBV27	13	TRBJ1-1	-	TGTGCCAGCCAGGGTCAGGGGAACACTGAAGCTTTCTTT	CASQGQGNTEAFF
TRBD1	TRBV4-3	14	TRBJ1-2	once	TGCGCCAGCAGCCCAGCCAGGGACAGCTATGGCTACACCTTC	CASSPARDSYGYTF
-	TRBV7-8	16	TRBJ1-2	once	TGTGCCAGCAGCTTAGCAGCTGGGCCTCAGGGCTATGGCTACACCTTC	CASSLAAGPQGYGYTF
-	TRBV18	14	TRBJ1-4	-	TGTGCCAGCTCACCCGGGTCTCTTAATGAAAAACTGTTTTTT	CASSPGSLNEKLFF
-	TRBV2	10	TRBJ2-5	few	TGTGCCAGCAGTGACCGCGGGCAGTACTTC	CASSDRGQYF
TRBD2	TRBV6-4	15	TRBJ2-3	-	TGTGCCAGCAGCGATCAGCGGGGGAGCACAGATACGCAGTATTTT	CASSDQRGSTDTQYF
-	TRBV5-1	15	TRBJ2-5	-	TGCGCCAGCAGCTTAGGTTCAGGGACTGAGGAGACCCAGTACTTC	CASSLGSGTEETQYF
TRBD2	TRBV2	10	TRBJ2-3	few	TGTGCCATTAGCGGGCCCACGCAGTATTTT	CAISGPTQYF
TRBD1	TRBV7-2	15	TRBJ1-1	-	TGTGCCAGCAGCAGAGCCGGGACAGGGGGTACTGAAGCTTTCTTT	CASSRAGTGGTEAFF
-	TRBV30	15	TRBJ1-2	-	TGTGCCTGGAGTGTACGCCGGGGTGGCGGCTATGGCTACACCTTC	CAWSVRRGGGYGYTF
TRBD1	TRBV7-9	16	TRBJ2-2	-	TGTGCCAGCAGCTTAGCCGGGACAGGGATCGCCGGGGAGCTGTTTTTT	CASSLAGTGIAGELFF
-	TRBV19	15	TRBJ1-5	-	TGTGCCAGTAGACTCGACAGGAGCGGGGTTGGGCCCCAGCATTTT	CASRLDRSGVGPQHF
TRBD2	TRBV6-5	15	TRBJ2-5	-	TGTGCCAGCAAAAAACTAGCGGGAGTAGGCGAGACCCAGTACTTC	CASKKLAGVGETQYF
-	TRBV13	12	TRBJ1-3	-	TGTGCCAGCAGCTTGCAGGGAAACACCATATATTTT	CASSLQGNTIYF
-	TRBV10-1	16	TRBJ2-1	-	TGCGCCAGCAGTGAGTCTGGCCCAGGGGCGGGCAATGAGCAGTTCTTC	CASSESGPGAGNEQFF
-	TRBV28	17	TRBJ2-6	-	TGTGCCAGCAGTTTATACCCCTCAGGGGACGGGGCCAACGTCCTGACTTTC	CASSLYPSGDGANVLTF
TRBD1	TRBV7-3	15	TRBJ2-2	few	TGTGCCAGCAGCCGAGACAGGGGCGCCACCCGGGAGCTGTTTTTT	CASSRDRGATRELFF
-	TRBV9	12	TRBJ2-2	medium-sized	TGTGCCAGCAGCGTAAAAGCTGGGGAGCTGTTTTTT	CASSVKAGELFF
-	TRBV5-4	13	TRBJ2-2	once	TGTGCCAGCAGCCTCCAGGGCGTCGGGGAGCTGTTTTTT	CASSLQGVGELFF
TRBD1	TRBV5-5	15	TRBJ1-1	-	TGTGCCAGCAGACCCGGACAGGCTATGAACACTGAAGCTTTCTTT	CASRPGQAMNTEAFF
-	TRBV7-8	16	TRBJ2-4	-	TGTGCCAGCAGCCCGAGCAGGGTTCTAGCCAAAAACATTCAGTACTTC	CASSPSRVLAKNIQYF
TRBD2	TRBV14	16	TRBJ2-1	-	TGTGCCAGCAGCCCCAGACTAGCGGGGGTCTACAATGAGCAGTTCTTC	CASSPRLAGVYNEQFF
TRBD1	TRBV28	14	TRBJ2-4	few	TGTGCCAGCAGTCCCACCGGACAGGGTAACGTTCAGTACTTC	CASSPTGQGNVQYF
TRBD2	TRBV9	19	TRBJ2-1	-	TGTGCCAGCAGCCACGGGCGGGGGGGCTCCCTTAGCTCCTACAATGAGCAGTTCTTC	CASSHGRGGSLSSYNEQFF
TRBD1	TRBV28	15	TRBJ1-6	-	TGTGCCAGCAGTTTTTCCGGACAGGGTGGTTCACCCCTCCACTTT	CASSFSGQGGSPLHF
TRBD1	TRBV2	15	TRBJ1-5	-	TGTGCCAGCTTAGGACAGGGGCTGAGCAATCAGCCCCAGCATTTT	CASLGQGLSNQPQHF
TRBD1	TRBV4-1	18	TRBJ2-4	-	TGCGCCAGCAGCCAGGAGACAGGGTCCCTACTAGCCAAAAACATTCAGTACTTC	CASSQETGSLLAKNIQYF
TRBD1	TRBV30	13	TRBJ1-2	-	TGTGCCTGGAGTGTAAACAGGGGGTTTGGCTACACCTTC	CAWSVNRGFGYTF
-	TRBV5-1	16	TRBJ1-4	-	TGCGCCAGCAGCCCCGTGGGGGCCGCAACTAATGAAAAACTGTTTTTT	CASSPVGAATNEKLFF
-	TRBV14	12	TRBJ2-1	-	TGTGCCAGCAGCTTCCAGGGTAATGAGCAGTTCTTC	CASSFQGNEQFF
-	TRBV11-2	12	TRBJ2-5	-	TGTGCCAGCAGCTCTGCGGCGGAGACCCAGTACTTC	CASSSAAETQYF
-	TRBV6-1	14	TRBJ2-1	-	TGTGCCAGCGCAGGGGAACATAAGGTCAATGAGCAGTTCTTC	CASAGEHKVNEQFF
TRBD2	TRBV6-4	17	TRBJ2-1	-	TGTGCCAGCAGTGCCCTTGAATCTAGCGGGGGGGCGGATGAGCAGTTCTTC	CASSALESSGGADEQFF